The 29 T cell receptor beta chains presented below share a single source sample, sequenced in a study of blood T cell repertoires in COVID-19. Clones were read by immunoSEQ multiplex PCR, and TCRdb kept only the in-frame ones, dropping some. The sample records 200,000 to 300,000 clones, roughly nine tenths being singletons. Sequencing was done on a sample of PBMCs or T cells enriched from blood (not recorded which). The receptors were sampled from a young woman who had recovered from COVID-19.

The chain uses TRBV28 and TRBJ2-2, with D unresolved. The ends were cut back, 3 bases at V and 2 bases at J, with 7 bases in the middle. Germline values: CDR1 MDHEN, CDR2 SYDVKM. The CDR3 runs 14 residues. CDR3 nucleotides: TGTGCCAGCAGTTTTGGCCCTAACACCGGGGAGCTGTTTTTT. It encodes CASSFGPNTGELFF.

This clone was recorded only once. The chain carries TRBV2 and TRBJ1-2, with D perhaps matching TRBD1 (5 bases). Trimming shortened V by 7 bases and J by 3 bases, and 9 bases separated the two germline ends. The germline gives CDR1 SNHLY, CDR2 FYNNEI. This CDR3 is built from 12 residues. As DNA, the CDR3 is TGTGCCAGCAAACAGGATTACTATGGCTACACCTTC. It codes for CASKQDYYGYTF.

The chain recombines TRBV19 with TRBJ2-3; D is perhaps TRBD1 (6 bases). The CDR3 loop spans 14 amino acids. Per the germline V gene, CDR1 is LNHDA and CDR2 is SQIVND (reference sequence). V lost 1 base, J lost 5 bases, and 10 bases lay in between. This CDR3 is CASSIGTVLDTQYF. The CDR3 DNA reads as TGTGCCAGTAGTATAGGGACAGTCCTAGATACGCAGTATTTT.

This chain links TRBV6-2 or TRBV6-3 with TRBJ2-7; D is undetermined. The CDR3 has 14 residues. The V gene's germline CDR1 is MNHEY and CDR2 SVGEGT. The germline V and J ends were trimmed by 1 base and 0 bases, with 7 bases remaining between them. CDR3 in amino acids: CASSYFGGSYEQYF. CDR3 DNA: TGTGCCAGCAGTTACTTCGGCGGCTCCTACGAGCAGTACTTC.

DNA for the CDR3: TGTGCCAGTGCCTTACCGGGACACCTCCGGAGAGGGGCCAACGTCCTGACTTTC. Translation gives CASALPGHLRRGANVLTF. The rearrangement links TRBV19 to TRBJ2-6, with D perhaps matching TRBD1 (6 bases). Deletions cut 8 bases from V and 4 bases from J, with 24 bases between. Germline loops: CDR1 LNHDA, CDR2 SQIVND (reference sequence). The CDR3 length is 18 residues.

This chain connects TRBV2 to TRBJ1-5, with D maybe TRBD1 (6 bases). The V gene lost 6 bases and the J gene lost 4 bases, with 10 bases spanning the gap. Germline lookup yields CDR1 SNHLY and CDR2 FYNNEI. This CDR3 spans 13 amino acids. CDR3 nucleotide sequence: TGTGCCAGCAGGTGGGACACTAATCAGCCCCAGCATTTT. Translation gives CASRWDTNQPQHF. Complete variable domain (other parts from reference TRBV2 and TRBJ1-5): EPEVTQTPSHQVTQMGQEVILRCVPISNHLYFYWYRQILGQKVEFLVSFYNNEISEKSEIFDDQFSVERPDGSNFTLKIRSTKLEDSAMYFCASRWDTNQPQHFGDGTRLSIL.

The chain employs TRBV20-1 and TRBJ1-6, with 10 bases aligning to TRBD1. Germline V gene sequence: CDR1 DFQATT, CDR2 SNEGSKA (reference sequence). The CDR3 has 18 amino acids. The trim removed 3 bases at V and 0 bases at J, leaving 8 bases unmatched. CDR3 sequence reads: CSASRWGQGSSYNSPLHF. CDR3 DNA sequence: TGCAGTGCTAGTAGGTGGGGACAGGGGAGCTCCTATAATTCACCCCTCCACTTT.

The chain carries TRBV7-2 and TRBJ1-2; 11 nucleotides match TRBD1. The CDR3 is made up of 13 amino acids. In germline, CDR1 is SGHTA, CDR2 FQGNSA. The ends lost 5 bases at V and 10 bases at J; junction bases unmatched: 6. The CDR3 here is CASSTDRGRTYTF. The CDR3 DNA reads TGTGCCAGCAGCACGGACAGGGGGCGAACCTACACCTTC.

The chain uses TRBV18 and TRBJ1-1, with TRBD1 matching 8 bases. With V trimmed by 0 bases and J by 5 bases, 5 bases remained unmatched. This CDR3 comprises 15 residues. The germline V gene has CDR1 KGHSH and CDR2 LQKENI. CDR3 loop: CASSPPQGAGTEAFF. The CDR3, as DNA: TGTGCCAGCTCACCACCTCAGGGGGCCGGTACTGAAGCTTTCTTT.

This chain uses TRBV28 with TRBJ2-7; TRBD2 aligns across 15 bases. Per the germline V gene, CDR1 is MDHEN and CDR2 is SYDVKM. V was clipped by 9 bases and J by 3 bases; unmatched bases: 3. The CDR3 extends over 14 amino acids. CDR3 in DNA: TGTGCCAGTGGACTAGCGGGGGGGAACTACGAGCAGTACTTC. Translated: CASGLAGGNYEQYF.

Only a few counts were recorded for this clone. The rearrangement links TRBV7-6 to TRBJ1-1; unclear D gene. This CDR3 has 14 residues. The V gene's germline CDR1 is SGHVS and CDR2 FNYEAQ. V lost 1 base to trimming and J lost 1 base, with 7 bases between them. CDR3 protein: CASSLGGANTEAFF. In DNA, the CDR3 is TGTGCCAGCAGCTTAGGAGGCGCGAACACTGAAGCTTTCTTT. The full variable domain, with the rest looked up from reference TRBV7-6 and TRBJ1-1, is GAGVSQSPRYKVTKRGQDVALRCDPISGHVSLYWYRQALGQGPEFLTYFNYEAQQDKSGLPNDRFSAERPEGSISTLTIQRTEQRDSAMYRCASSLGGANTEAFFGQGTRLTVV.

This chain connects TRBV29-1 to TRBJ1-6; TRBD1 aligns across 7 bases. The CDR3 extends over 14 amino acids. V trimming: 4 bases; J trimming: 2 bases; junction bases outside the gene matches: 2. Germline-derived CDR1 and CDR2 are SQVTM and ANQGSEA. The CDR3 loop reads CSVAQGAYNSPLHF. CDR3 DNA sequence: TGCAGCGTTGCCCAGGGGGCCTATAATTCACCCCTCCACTTT.

The V gene is TRBV7-9, the J gene TRBJ2-5; 14 bases map to TRBD2. This CDR3 is 16 amino acids long. The germline CDR1 and CDR2 sequences are SEHNR and FQNEAQ (reference sequence). V shed 4 bases and J 1 base; nucleotides not matched to a gene: 2. In nucleotides, the CDR3 is TGTGCCAGCAGCTCCGGACTAGCGGGGGGCCAAGAGACCCAGTACTTC. Residues: CASSSGLAGGQETQYF.

Only a few counts were recorded for this clone. The chain combines TRBV18 with TRBJ1-3; no definite D call. Germline values: CDR1 KGHSH, CDR2 LQKENI. The CDR3 is 14 amino acids. Trimming shortened V by 6 bases and J by 0 bases, and 9 bases separated the two germline ends. In nucleotides, the CDR3 is TGTGCCAGCTCCGTCGGAGCCTCTGGAAACACCATATATTTT. Its protein product is CASSVGASGNTIYF.

The genes are TRBV5-1 and TRBJ1-1; D not certain. The CDR3 is 17 residues long. V was trimmed by 2 bases and J by 1 base, leaving 18 bases between them. Germline assignment: CDR1 SGHRS and CDR2 YFSETQ. In DNA form, the CDR3 reads TGCGCCAGCAGCTTCTATCCGGGATCCACTGGGAACACTGAAGCTTTCTTT. Protein sequence: CASSFYPGSTGNTEAFF. The full variable domain, in which reference TRBV5-1 and TRBJ1-1 provide the parts outside the CDR3, is KAGVTQTPRYLIKTRGQQVTLSCSPISGHRSVSWYQQTPGQGLQFLFEYFSETQRNKGNFPGRFSGRQFSNSRSEMNVSTLELGDSALYLCASSFYPGSTGNTEAFFGQGTRLTVV.

V is TRBV5-1 and J is TRBJ1-1; unclear D gene. Germline CDR1 and CDR2: SGHRS and YFSETQ. The CDR3 consists of 13 residues. V gave up 2 bases and J gave up 0 bases, with 5 bases separating them. CDR3 coding DNA: TGCGCCAGCAGCTTTAACTTGAACACTGAAGCTTTCTTT. Translation: CASSFNLNTEAFF.

This clone appeared a single time. The V call is TRBV29-1, the J call TRBJ2-7, with 10 nucleotides matching TRBD2. CDR1 is SQVTM, CDR2 ANQGSEA, per germline. The CDR3 runs 15 residues. V was clipped by 4 bases and J by 0 bases; unmatched bases: 6. The DNA of the CDR3 is TGCAGCGTTGTAGGGACTAGCGACAACTCCTACGAGCAGTACTTC. Its translation: CSVVGTSDNSYEQYF.

CDR3 bases: TGTGCCAGCAGCTTGAGACAGGGGGGAGTAGAGACCCAGTACTTC. Translation: CASSLRQGGVETQYF. The chain is built from TRBV5-5 and TRBJ2-5, with 9 bases identical to TRBD1. The germline gives CDR1 SGHKS, CDR2 YYEKEE (reference sequence). The J segment lost 4 bases and the V segment lost 1 base, leaving 5 bases of the junction unmatched. The CDR3 is 15 residues long.

The chain couples TRBV4-3 to TRBJ2-7; possible D gene TRBD1, 5 bases. CDR1 LGHNA and CDR2 YSLEER come from the germline V gene. This CDR3 comprises 14 residues. The V end lost 0 bases, the J end lost 2 bases, and 8 bases lay between the germline ends. This CDR3 is CASSQDWGAYEQYF. In DNA, the CDR3 is TGCGCCAGCAGCCAAGACTGGGGCGCCTACGAGCAGTACTTC.

The chain recombines TRBV28 with TRBJ1-2, with D maybe TRBD1 (6 bases). V was pared by 2 bases and J by 8 bases, with 18 bases between. The CDR3 is made up of 15 amino acids. In germline, CDR1 is MDHEN, CDR2 SYDVKM. The CDR3 is CASSLTGQGGAGYTF. In DNA, the CDR3 is TGTGCCAGCAGTTTAACAGGGCAGGGCGGTGCGGGCTACACCTTC.

The chain links TRBV7-2 to TRBJ2-5, with 10 bases matching TRBD2. The CDR3 spans 16 residues. V dropped 4 bases and J dropped 5; count of bases not matched to a gene: 10. Germline lookup yields CDR1 SGHTA and CDR2 FQGNSA. Here the CDR3 DNA reads TGTGCCAGCAGCTCGGAGCGGGGAGCGGGGGGGGAGACCCAGTACTTC. The encoded protein is CASSSERGAGGETQYF.

V usage is TRBV2 and J usage is TRBJ1-5; no clear D gene. The germline V and J ends were trimmed by 6 bases and 3 bases, with 15 bases remaining between them. Germline lookup yields CDR1 SNHLY and CDR2 FYNNEI. The CDR3 has 15 residues. The CDR3 sequence: CASRDSGRNNQPQHF. CDR3 nucleotides: TGTGCCAGCAGGGATAGCGGACGGAACAATCAGCCCCAGCATTTT.

The V call is TRBV5-1, the J call TRBJ2-7, with TRBD1 matching over 8 bases. V lost 2 bases and J lost 3; bases outside the gene matches: 4. Germline loops: CDR1 SGHRS, CDR2 YFSETQ. CDR3 length: 14 amino acids. This chain's CDR3 is CASSFGTGRYEQYF. In DNA, the CDR3 is TGCGCCAGCAGCTTCGGGACAGGTCGCTACGAGCAGTACTTC.

Only a few counts were recorded for this clone. The rearrangement uses TRBV29-1 and TRBJ2-1; a weak D match, TRBD2 (6 bases). V lost 7 bases and J lost 2, with 15 bases in between. Germline-derived CDR1 and CDR2 are SQVTM and ANQGSEA. This CDR3 is built from 14 residues. The CDR3 reads CSDQSGVTYNEQFF. CDR3 coding DNA: TGCAGCGACCAGTCGGGGGTCACCTACAATGAGCAGTTCTTC.

The rearrangement uses TRBV19 and TRBJ1-2; no clear D. Germline loops: CDR1 LNHDA, CDR2 SQIVND (reference sequence). The CDR3 runs to 14 residues. Deletions cut 4 bases from V and 6 bases from J, with 15 bases between. Written as DNA, the CDR3 is TGTGCCAGTAGTAGGCCCAACCTAGCAGATGGCTACACCTTC. It translates to CASSRPNLADGYTF.

V and J are TRBV28 and TRBJ1-4, with 10 bases matching TRBD1. V shed 0 bases and J 8 bases; nucleotides not matched to a gene: 0. The CDR3 spans 14 residues. Germline V gives CDR1 MDHEN, CDR2 SYDVKM. Here the CDR3 DNA reads TGTGCCAGCAGTTTATGGGACAGGGGGGAAAAACTGTTTTTT. This sequence encodes CASSLWDRGEKLFF.

The rearrangement links TRBV14 to TRBJ2-7, with D perhaps TRBD2 (5 bases). Trimming pared 4 bases from V and 6 bases from J, leaving 10 bases between. CDR3 length: 12 residues. Germline CDR1 reads SGHDN; CDR2 reads FVKESK. CDR3 in amino acids: CASSLAGSEQYF. The CDR3 DNA follows: TGTGCCAGCAGCCTCGCGGGTAGCGAGCAGTACTTC.

The CDR3: CASSLQPSGTQETQYF. CDR3 DNA sequence: TGTGCCAGCAGCTTACAGCCTAGCGGGACCCAAGAGACCCAGTACTTC. V gene TRBV7-6 combines with J gene TRBJ2-5; 9 bases agree with TRBD2. The CDR3 has 16 residues. J lost 1 base, V lost 2 bases, and 5 bases had no gene match. Germline V lookup: CDR1 SGHVS, CDR2 FNYEAQ.

V is TRBV30 and J is TRBJ2-3; 9 bases are shared with TRBD2. The trim removed 2 bases at V and 0 bases at J, leaving 6 bases unmatched. The CDR3 loop spans 16 amino acids. CDR1 and CDR2 (germline): GTSNPN, SVGIG (reference sequence). DNA of the CDR3: TGTGCCTGGAGTCGCGGGAGGGACACTAGCACAGATACGCAGTATTTT. It encodes CAWSRGRDTSTDTQYF.